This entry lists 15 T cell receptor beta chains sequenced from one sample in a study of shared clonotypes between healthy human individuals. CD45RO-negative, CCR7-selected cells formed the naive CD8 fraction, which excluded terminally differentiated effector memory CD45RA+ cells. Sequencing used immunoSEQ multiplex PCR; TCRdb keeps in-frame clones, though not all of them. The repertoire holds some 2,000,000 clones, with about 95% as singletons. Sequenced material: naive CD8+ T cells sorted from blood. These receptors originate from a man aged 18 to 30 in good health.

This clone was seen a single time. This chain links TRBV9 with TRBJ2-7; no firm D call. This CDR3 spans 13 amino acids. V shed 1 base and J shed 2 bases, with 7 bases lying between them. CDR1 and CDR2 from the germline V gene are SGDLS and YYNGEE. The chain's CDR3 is CASSVSPAYEQYF. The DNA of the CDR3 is TGTGCCAGCAGCGTATCACCAGCCTACGAGCAGTACTTC.

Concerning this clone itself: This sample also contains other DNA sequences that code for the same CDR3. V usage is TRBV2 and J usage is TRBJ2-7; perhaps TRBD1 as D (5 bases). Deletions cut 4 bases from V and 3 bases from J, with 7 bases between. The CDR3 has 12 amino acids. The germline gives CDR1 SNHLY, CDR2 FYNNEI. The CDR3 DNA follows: TGTGCCAGCAGTGGTACAGGCTACGAGCAGTACTTC. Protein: CASSGTGYEQYF. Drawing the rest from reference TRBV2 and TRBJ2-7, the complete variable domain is EPEVTQTPSHQVTQMGQEVILRCVPISNHLYFYWYRQILGQKVEFLVSFYNNEISEKSEIFDDQFSVERPDGSNFTLKIRSTKLEDSAMYFCASSGTGYEQYFGPGTRLTVT.

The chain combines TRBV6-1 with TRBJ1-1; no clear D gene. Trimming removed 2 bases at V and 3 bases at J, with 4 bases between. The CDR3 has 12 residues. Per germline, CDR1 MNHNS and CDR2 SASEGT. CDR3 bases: TGTGCCAGCAGTGAACTGTACACTGAAGCTTTCTTT. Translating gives CASSELYTEAFF.

In DNA, the CDR3 is TGTGCCAGCAGCTTAGTAGGGGAGCTGTGGAATGAGCAGTTCTTC. It is translated as CASSLVGELWNEQFF. V is TRBV7-2 and J is TRBJ2-1; the D gene could be TRBD1 or TRBD2 (5 bases each). The length of the CDR3 is 15 residues. The germline V and J ends were trimmed by 1 base and 7 bases, with 14 bases remaining between them. Per the germline V gene, CDR1 is SGHTA and CDR2 is FQGNSA.

CDR3 sequence: CASSFYKLDEQYF. CDR3 DNA: TGTGCCAGCAGCTTCTATAAGCTCGACGAGCAGTACTTC. The chain joins TRBV7-9 to TRBJ2-7; D unresolved. The CDR3 consists of 13 residues. CDR1 is SEHNR, CDR2 FQNEAQ, per germline (reference sequence). V was clipped by 3 bases and J by 5 bases, with 11 bases between them.

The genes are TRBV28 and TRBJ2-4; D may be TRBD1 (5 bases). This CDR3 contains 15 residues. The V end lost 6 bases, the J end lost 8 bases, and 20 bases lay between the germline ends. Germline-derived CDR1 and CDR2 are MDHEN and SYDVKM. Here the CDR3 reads CASRPWGPRTDIQYF. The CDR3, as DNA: TGTGCCAGCAGACCGTGGGGCCCAAGGACGGACATTCAGTACTTC. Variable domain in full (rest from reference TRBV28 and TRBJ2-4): DVKVTQSSRYLVKRTGEKVFLECVQDMDHENMFWYRQDPGLGLRLIYFSYDVKMKEKGDIPEGYSVSREKKERFSLILESASTNQTSMYLCASRPWGPRTDIQYFGAGTRLSVL.

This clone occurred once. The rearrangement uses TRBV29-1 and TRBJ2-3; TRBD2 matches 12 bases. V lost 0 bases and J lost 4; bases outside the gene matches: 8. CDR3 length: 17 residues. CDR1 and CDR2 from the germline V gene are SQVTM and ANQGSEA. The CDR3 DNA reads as TGCAGCGTTGAAGATGCCGCACTAGCGGGGGGCCCAGATACGCAGTATTTT. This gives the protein CSVEDAALAGGPDTQYF.

Written as DNA, the CDR3 is TGTGCCAGCAGCTACCAGCCCACAGATACGCAGTATTTT. Its translation is CASSYQPTDTQYF. The V gene is TRBV5-6, the J gene TRBJ2-3; D ambiguous. Germline CDR1 reads SGHDT; CDR2 reads YYEEEE. The CDR3 totals 13 residues. V was trimmed by 3 bases and J by 2 bases, leaving 7 bases between them.

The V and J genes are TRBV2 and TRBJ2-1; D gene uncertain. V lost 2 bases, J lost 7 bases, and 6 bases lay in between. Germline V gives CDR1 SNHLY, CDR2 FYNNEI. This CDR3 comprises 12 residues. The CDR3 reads CASSERQNEQFF. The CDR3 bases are TGTGCCAGCAGTGAACGGCAGAATGAGCAGTTCTTC.

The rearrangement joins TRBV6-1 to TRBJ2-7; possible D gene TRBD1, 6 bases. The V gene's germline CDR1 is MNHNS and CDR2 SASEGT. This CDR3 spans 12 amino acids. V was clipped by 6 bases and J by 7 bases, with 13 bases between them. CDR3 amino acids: CASRADRIEQYF. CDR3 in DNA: TGTGCCAGCAGAGCAGACAGGATAGAGCAGTACTTC.

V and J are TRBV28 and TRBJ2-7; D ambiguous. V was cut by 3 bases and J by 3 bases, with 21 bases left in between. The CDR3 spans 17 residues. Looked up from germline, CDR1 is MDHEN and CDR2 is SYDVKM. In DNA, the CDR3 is TGTGCCAGCAGTTTCCGGGTCGACGTAAGCAAGGACTACGAGCAGTACTTC. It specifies CASSFRVDVSKDYEQYF.

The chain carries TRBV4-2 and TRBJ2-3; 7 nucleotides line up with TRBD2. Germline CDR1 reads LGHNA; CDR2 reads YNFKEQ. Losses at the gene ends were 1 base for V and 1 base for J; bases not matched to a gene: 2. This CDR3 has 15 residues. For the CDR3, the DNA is TGTGCCAGCAGCCAAGCCCTAGCGGGCACAGATACGCAGTATTTT. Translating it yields CASSQALAGTDTQYF.

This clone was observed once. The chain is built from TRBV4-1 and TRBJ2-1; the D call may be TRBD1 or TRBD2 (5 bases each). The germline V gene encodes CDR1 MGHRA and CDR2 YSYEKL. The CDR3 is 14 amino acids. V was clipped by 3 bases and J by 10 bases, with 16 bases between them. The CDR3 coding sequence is TGCGCCAGCAGCCAGGGACGGTTGTCGGGCGAGCAGTTCTTC. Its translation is CASSQGRLSGEQFF.

The chain's CDR3 is CASGAVWNTEAFF. The CDR3 bases are TGTGCCAGCGGAGCGGTCTGGAACACTGAAGCTTTCTTT. This rearrangement joins TRBV28 to TRBJ1-1; unclear D gene. Germline V gene data show CDR1 as MDHEN and CDR2 as SYDVKM. CDR3 length equals 13 residues. V shed 8 bases and J shed 1 base, with 11 bases lying between them.

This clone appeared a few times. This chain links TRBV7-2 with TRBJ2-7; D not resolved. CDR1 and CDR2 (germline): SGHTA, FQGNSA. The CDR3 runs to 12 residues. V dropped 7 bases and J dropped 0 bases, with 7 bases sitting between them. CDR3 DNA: TGTGCCAGCACCTACAGCTCCTACGAGCAGTACTTC. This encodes CASTYSSYEQYF. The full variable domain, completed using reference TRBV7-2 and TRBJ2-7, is GAGVSQSPSNKVTEKGKDVELRCDPISGHTALYWYRQSLGQGLEFLIYFQGNSAPDKSGLPSDRFSAERTGGSVSTLTIQRTQQEDSAVYLCASTYSSYEQYFGPGTRLTVT.